These T cell receptor beta chains were read from a single sample in a study of response to subunit inactivated influenza vaccine. TCRdb redid the calling of the RT-PCR reads with MiXCR, one entry per CDR3 protein. The sample has 800,000 to 1,000,000 distinct CDR3 sequences; 21% are singletons. Sequenced here: PBMCs from blood, sampled 5 to 6 days after vaccination. Receptors originate from a man in his fifties who received an inactivated influenza vaccine. Both conserved end residues are part of each CDR3. The order of the fields is clone size, D gene, J gene, V gene, CDR3 DNA, CDR3 protein. The D gene is left open where the match is weak. Rows give clone size only sometimes, using once, few, many, or a class for an expanded clone.

NA	NA	TRBJ1-5	TRBV20-1	TGCAGTGCTAGAGTCCGGGGTCAGCCCCAGCATTTT	CSARVRGQPQHF
few	NA	TRBJ1-1	TRBV30	TGTGCCTGGAGTGTACAAGGGGGGAACACTGAAGCTTTCTTT	CAWSVQGGNTEAFF
NA	NA	TRBJ2-7	TRBV29-1	TGCAGCGTTCTGAGGGAATCCTCCTACGAGCAGTACTTC	CSVLRESSYEQYF
many	TRBD2	TRBJ2-1	TRBV7-3	TGTGCCAGCAGCTTAATGGGAAGGACTAGCCTCTCCTACAATGAGCAGTTCTTC	CASSLMGRTSLSYNEQFF
few	TRBD2	TRBJ2-3	TRBV12-3/TRBV12-4	TGTGCCAGCAGTGCCTCGGGGGGGCGAACAGATACGCAGTATTTT	CASSASGGRTDTQYF
many	NA	TRBJ2-3	TRBV29-1	TGCAGCGTTGAAGAGGCTCGCAATACGCAGTATTTT	CSVEEARNTQYF
NA	TRBD2	TRBJ2-1	TRBV11-1	TGTGCCAGCAGCTCCTATACGGGACTAGCGGGGTACAATGAGCAGTTCTTC	CASSSYTGLAGYNEQFF
NA	NA	TRBJ2-6	TRBV19	TGTGCCAGTAGTATCGACAGCTCTGGGGCCAACGTCCTGACTTTC	CASSIDSSGANVLTF
few	TRBD2	TRBJ2-3	TRBV20-1	TGCAGTGCTCCACGGGAGGGCCGGGCCACAGATACGCAGTATTTT	CSAPREGRATDTQYF
NA	NA	TRBJ2-2	TRBV2	TGTGCCAGCAGTCTGAAGGCGCTCGGGGAGCTGTTTTTT	CASSLKALGELFF
once	NA	TRBJ2-5	TRBV28	TGTGCCAGCAGTCCACGGAGGGTAGGGGGTCTGACCCCCCAAGAGACCCAGTACTTC	CASSPRRVGGLTPQETQYF
few	TRBD1	TRBJ2-1	TRBV7-2	TGTGCCAGCAGCCTCGTGGGACAGGGGCACAATGAGCAGTTCTTC	CASSLVGQGHNEQFF
many	TRBD1	TRBJ2-2	TRBV6-1	TGTGCCAGCAGTACCCGGACAGGGAAGAGGACCGGGGAGCTGTTTTTT	CASSTRTGKRTGELFF
few	NA	TRBJ1-2	TRBV4-3	TGCGCCAGCAGCCAAGATTGGCAGTCCCTTGGCTATGGCTACACCTTC	CASSQDWQSLGYGYTF
NA	TRBD1	TRBJ1-5	TRBV5-1	TGCGCCAGCAGCGAGACAGGGAGCGGCAATCAGCCCCAGCATTTT	CASSETGSGNQPQHF
NA	NA	TRBJ1-2	TRBV11-2	TGTGCCAGCAGCCGTAGGGGGATCTATGGCTACACCTTC	CASSRRGIYGYTF
few	NA	TRBJ1-1	TRBV20-1	TGCAGTGCTAGACCGTGGAGGGCTGAAGCTTTCTTT	CSARPWRAEAFF
few	NA	TRBJ2-7	TRBV7-2	TGTGCCAGCAGCTCCACCCCCCGGGTTGGAGAGCAGTACTTC	CASSSTPRVGEQYF
NA	TRBD2	TRBJ2-1	TRBV2	TGTGCCAGCAGTGAACTGCTAGCGGGAGTCGGTAATGAGCAGTTCTTC	CASSELLAGVGNEQFF
NA	NA	TRBJ2-5	TRBV20-1	TGCAGTGCTAGAGAACCAGGGTACCAAGAGACCCAGTACTTC	CSAREPGYQETQYF
few	NA	TRBJ2-2	TRBV6-2/TRBV6-3	TGTGCCAGCAGTTACGTGTCAGGGAGGCGAACCGGGGAGCTGTTTTTT	CASSYVSGRRTGELFF
NA	NA	TRBJ2-7	TRBV2	TGTGCCAGCAGAACACTATCCTACGAGCAGTACTTC	CASRTLSYEQYF
few	TRBD2	TRBJ2-1	TRBV3-1	TGTGCCAGCAGCCTACTTTCCCCCGGGACTAGCGGAAACAATGAGCAGTTCTTC	CASSLLSPGTSGNNEQFF
few	TRBD1	TRBJ2-7	TRBV29-1	TGCAGCATTGAGGGACAGGACTCCTACGAGCAGTACTTC	CSIEGQDSYEQYF
NA	NA	TRBJ2-5	TRBV7-8	TGTGCCAGCAGCTCGGACATGGGGACAGAGACCCAGTACTTC	CASSSDMGTETQYF
few	NA	TRBJ2-3	TRBV13	TGTGCCAGCAGCTCCCCGTCCACCGGCACAGATACGCAGTATTTT	CASSSPSTGTDTQYF